What follows is one TCR beta chain and its context. In the authors' methods: Amplification from reference gene primers served as the basis for estimated nucleated cell counts. TCRdb's copy holds only in-frame clones and misses some; the assay was immunoSEQ multiplex PCR. V, J and clone size are taken as reported in that table, and D and trimming were inferred from the DNA itself. The data contain a few hundred thousand clones, around 90% of them seen just once; the ten biggest clones take up around 3%. The sample originates from a study of blood T cell repertoires in COVID-19. On the study more broadly: Donors in the United States, Italy and Spain gave samples during acute or convalescent COVID-19. The cDNA or gDNA used as material had been derived from T cells, B-cell-depleted T cells, or PBMCs.

The V gene end was trimmed by 0 bases and the J gene end by 4 bases; junction bases not matched to a gene: 8. Germline V gene lookup returns CDR1 SGHTA and CDR2 FQGNSA. This CDR3 contains 16 residues. This sequence originates from a man younger than 35 with active or convalescent COVID-19. The sample comprised peripheral blood. The chain links TRBV7-2 to TRBJ2-7, with TRBD2 matching over 8 bases. For the CDR3, the DNA is TGTGCCAGCAGCTTAGCTTCCGGGACTAGTCATTACGAGCAGTACTTC. It translates to CASSLASGTSHYEQYF. The full variable domain, with the rest looked up from reference TRBV7-2 and TRBJ2-7, is GAGVSQSPSNKVTEKGKDVELRCDPISGHTALYWYRQSLGQGLEFLIYFQGNSAPDKSGLPSDRFSAERTGGSVSTLTIQRTQQEDSAVYLCASSLASGTSHYEQYFGPGTRLTVT.